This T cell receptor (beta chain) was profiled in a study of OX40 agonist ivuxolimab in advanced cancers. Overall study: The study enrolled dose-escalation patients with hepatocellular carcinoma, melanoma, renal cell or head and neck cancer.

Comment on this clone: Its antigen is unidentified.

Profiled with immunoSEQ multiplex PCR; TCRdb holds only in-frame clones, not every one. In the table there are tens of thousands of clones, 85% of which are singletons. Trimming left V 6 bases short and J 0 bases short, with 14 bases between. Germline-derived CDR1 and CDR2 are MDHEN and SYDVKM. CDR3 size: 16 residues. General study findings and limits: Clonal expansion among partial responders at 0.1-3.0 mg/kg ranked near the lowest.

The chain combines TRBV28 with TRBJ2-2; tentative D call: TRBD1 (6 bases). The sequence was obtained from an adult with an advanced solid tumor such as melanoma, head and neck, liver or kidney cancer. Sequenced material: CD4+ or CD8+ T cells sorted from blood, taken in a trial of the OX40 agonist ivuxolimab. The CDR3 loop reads CASSTDSNTNTGELFF. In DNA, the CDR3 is TGTGCCAGCAGCACGGACAGCAATACGAACACCGGGGAGCTGTTTTTT.